Listed below are T cell receptor beta chains from one sample, sequenced in a study of CD8+CD57+ T cells in acquired aplastic anemia. TCRdb independently ran MiXCR on the reads; one entry per CDR3 protein. The sample contains about 58,000 distinct CDR3 sequences, roughly 60% of which appear only once. Sequencing was done on a sample of sorted CD4+, CD8+, or CD8+CD57+ T cells (not recorded which) from PBMCs. The receptors were sampled from a human donor with aplastic anemia. The CDR3 runs from the conserved cysteine through the conserved F or W. A D gene is named only where the DNA matches it firmly. Clone size, where shown, is once, few, many, or a class for clones that have expanded.

D gene	clone size	V gene	J gene	CDR3 protein	CDR3 DNA
-	-	TRBV18	TRBJ2-7	CASTNEHEQYF	TGTGCCAGCACAAACGAACACGAGCAGTACTTC
-	-	TRBV7-6	TRBJ2-5	CASSLHGQGETQYF	TGTGCCAGCAGCTTACATGGGCAGGGAGAGACCCAGTACTTC
TRBD2	-	TRBV20-1	TRBJ2-5	CSALNPMSSGGTQETQYF	TGCAGTGCCCTAAACCCCATGTCCAGCGGGGGGACTCAAGAGACCCAGTACTTC
TRBD1	medium-sized	TRBV7-9	TRBJ2-7	CATSSGTGEQYF	TGTGCCACTTCTTCCGGGACAGGCGAACAGTACTTC
-	few	TRBV10-3	TRBJ1-2	CATEGVYGYTF	TGTGCCACCGAGGGTGTCTATGGCTACACCTTC
TRBD2	-	TRBV7-6	TRBJ2-7	CASSLGLAGYYEQYF	TGTGCCAGCAGCTTGGGACTAGCGGGATACTACGAGCAGTACTTC
TRBD1	once	TRBV20-1	TRBJ1-2	CSARAGQGRGYGYTF	TGCAGTGCTAGAGCAGGACAGGGAAGGGGCTATGGCTACACCTTC
-	many	TRBV9	TRBJ2-7	CASSVADLAYEQYF	TGTGCCAGCAGCGTAGCGGACTTGGCCTACGAGCAGTACTTC
-	-	TRBV19	TRBJ2-6	CASTSRVGGANVLTF	TGTGCCAGTACCTCGAGGGTAGGTGGGGCCAACGTCCTGACTTTC
-	many	TRBV6-1	TRBJ1-5	CASSEAKRRVNQPQHF	TGTGCCAGCAGTGAAGCTAAGAGACGGGTCAATCAGCCCCAGCATTTT
-	once	TRBV10-3	TRBJ2-7	CAISETLERAYEQYF	TGTGCCATCAGTGAGACCCTCGAGAGGGCCTACGAGCAGTACTTC
TRBD1	-	TRBV7-8	TRBJ2-7	CASSLDRGVLYEQYF	TGTGCTAGCAGCTTAGACAGGGGCGTACTCTACGAGCAGTACTTC
-	-	TRBV4-1	TRBJ2-1	CARSQERSNEQFF	TGCGCCCGCAGCCAAGAACGTAGTAATGAGCAGTTCTTC
-	-	TRBV25-1	TRBJ2-7	CASSPSRGARSGEQYF	TGTGCCAGCAGTCCTTCTCGAGGGGCTAGGTCGGGGGAGCAGTACTTC
-	many	TRBV5-5	TRBJ1-1	CASSLRQSTFNTEAFF	TGTGCCAGCAGCTTGAGGCAGTCCACATTTAACACTGAAGCTTTCTTT
-	-	TRBV19	TRBJ1-2	CASSIGPYGYTF	TGTGCCAGTAGTATCGGCCCCTATGGCTACACCTTC
TRBD1	-	TRBV24-1	TRBJ2-1	CATSDRDRGYNEQFF	TGTGCCACCAGTGACCGGGACAGGGGTTACAATGAGCAGTTCTTC
-	-	TRBV2	TRBJ1-1	CASSWEGNTEVFF	TGTGCCAGCAGTTGGGAGGGGAACACTGAAGTTTTCTTT
-	-	TRBV30	TRBJ2-5	CAWSAWSQETQYF	TGTGCCTGGAGTGCGTGGAGCCAAGAGACCCAGTACTTC
-	-	TRBV10-1	TRBJ1-1	CASSETRTVNTEAFF	TGCGCCAGCAGTGAGACCCGGACAGTGAACACTGAAGCTTTCTTT
TRBD2	medium-sized	TRBV13	TRBJ2-1	CASSPPGTTFYNEQFF	TGTGCCAGCAGCCCCCCCGGGACTACATTCTACAATGAGCAGTTCTTC
-	once	TRBV10-3	TRBJ2-7	CASNQEQPYEQYF	TGTGCCAGCAATCAGGAACAGCCCTACGAGCAGTACTTC
-	-	TRBV19	TRBJ1-2	CASSIVAAGGYGYTF	TGTGCCAGTAGTATAGTGGCAGCGGGGGGCTATGGCTACACCTTC
-	many	TRBV11-2	TRBJ1-4	CASSLDGGVNEKLFF	TGTGCCAGCAGCTTAGATGGGGGCGTAAATGAAAAACTGTTTTTT